This T cell receptor beta chain was identified in a study of CXCR3-negative and CXCR3-positive naive CD8 T cells. Study summary: Cumulative TRB read yield was around 150 million, averaging about 1.5 +/- 0.3 million per library.

The study made its TRB cDNA libraries by 5' RACE, adding UMI labels. TCRdb reprocessed the 5' RACE reads, keeping one entry per CDR3 protein, no DNA. In all, the sample yields some 150,000 distinct CDR3 sequences. In regard to this clonotype: The antigen is undetermined.

Those CD8+ T cells considered naive were CD45RO-CCR7+CD27+CD95-. Regarding the study as a whole: For CXCR3-positive naive cells, TRB CDR3s were more hydrophobic than those of CXCR3-negative naive cells. Similarly elevated diversity marked both naive subsets, with memory CD8+ cells showing far lower diversity.

Germline lookup yields CDR1 MDHEN and CDR2 SYDVKM. CDR3 length: 14 residues. J is TRBJ2-7 and V is TRBV28; TCRdb reports TRBD2, a call that lacks DNA to check it against. Sample: naive CXCR3+ CD8+ T cells from blood. Subset reported: CD45RO-CCR7+CD27+CD95- naive CD8+ T cells expressing CXCR3 (TNR3+). The sequence derives from a human donor in good health. Some clones in this sample may be carry-over from other donors' samples. CDR3 amino acids: CASSSTGTDYEQYF. The entire variable domain, with the rest obtained from reference TRBV28 and TRBJ2-7, is as follows: DVKVTQSSRYLVKRTGEKVFLECVQDMDHENMFWYRQDPGLGLRLIYFSYDVKMKEKGDIPEGYSVSREKKERFSLILESASTNQTSMYLCASSSTGTDYEQYFGPGTRLTVT.